Described below is a single T cell receptor (beta chain) sequence and its context. Its specificity is not known. Other DNA variants within this sample encode the same CDR3. Sequencing used immunoSEQ multiplex PCR; TCRdb keeps in-frame clones, though not all of them. Of some 170,000 clones listed, approximately 87% are singletons. With V trimmed by 1 base and J by 4 bases, 6 bases remained unmatched. This CDR3 is 15 amino acids long. Germline V gives CDR1 LGHNA, CDR2 YSLEER. These data are taken from a study of cytomegalovirus exposure and HLA in healthy donors. Across the study: According to later analysis, the same platform produced the 120 or so validation and some 680 first-cohort repertoires. Study-wide points: Reported performance of the classifier showed diagnosis of cytomegalovirus status with high specificity and sensitivity. Whilst most TCR sequences proved rare, a subset of public TCRs occurred across many donors. 150 to 200 TCR beta chains were listed as cytomegalovirus-associated.

This clonotype was obtained from a woman under 40 in good health and CMV-seronegative. What was sequenced was PBMCs. The chain couples TRBV4-3 to TRBJ2-5; 7 positions match TRBD2. CDR3 loop: CASSQGGGAGETQYF. The DNA of the CDR3 is TGCGCCAGCAGCCAAGGGGGAGGGGCCGGAGAGACCCAGTACTTC.